This TCR beta chain was captured by sequencing in a study of blood T cell repertoires in COVID-19. Study as a whole: Italy, Spain and the United States were the sources of the convalescent and acute COVID-19 samples. From T cells, B-cell-depleted T cells, or PBMCs came the material, which was cDNA or gDNA.

Per germline, CDR1 SQVTM and CDR2 ANQGSEA. Trimming stripped 4 bases from V and 6 bases from J, with 9 bases between. CDR3 size: 11 residues. Under the authors' procedure: By means of reference gene primer amplification, nucleated cell counts were estimated. Profiled with immunoSEQ multiplex PCR; TCRdb holds only in-frame clones, not every one. The V and J calls and the clone size are those of that table, but D and trimming were determined from the DNA. The sample yields around 180,000 clones, more than 85% seen once. This sequence originates from a woman aged 25 to 39 with active or convalescent COVID-19. The chain uses TRBV29-1 and TRBJ1-1; D unresolved. Sequenced sample: peripheral blood. In DNA form, the CDR3 reads TGCAGCGTTGTTGACCAGGCTGAAGCTTTCTTT. Translating it yields CSVVDQAEAFF.